Included here is one TCR beta chain sequence, with context. Its antigen remains unknown. The sample belongs to a study of graft-versus-host responses after intestinal transplantation. At the level of the study: Transplants given to recipients were multivisceral, liver-intestinal, or isolated intestinal. The recipients all started with anti-thymocyte globulin induction and then took tacrolimus and steroids for 2 to 3 years. Study-level findings and limits: Clonal ratios of graft-versus-host to host-versus-graft in allografts were high for patients exhibiting graft-donor T cell macrochimerism. Researchers found GvH clones in recipient marrow, and some showed up first in ileum or blood.

Deletions cut 1 base from V and 4 bases from J, with 8 bases between. The CDR3 consists of 14 residues. The germline gives CDR1 SGHDT, CDR2 YYEEEE. TCRdb's table, derived via immunoSEQ multiplex PCR, lists solely in-frame clones and lacks some. The sample yields about 90,000 clones, 88% seen once. Specimen: unstimulated CD4+ T cells sorted from spleen or lymph node cells, collected before transplant. This sequence originates from a human donor who was the organ donor for an intestinal transplant. This chain links TRBV5-6 with TRBJ1-4; D is unclear. This CDR3 is CASSLMASNEKLFF. In DNA, the CDR3 is TGTGCCAGCAGCTTGATGGCAAGTAATGAAAAACTGTTTTTT.